This is a list of T cell receptor beta chains from one sample in a study of graft-versus-host responses after intestinal transplantation. Here immunoSEQ multiplex PCR was the method, and the copy in TCRdb shows in-frame clones only, minus some. The sample lists over 85,000 clones; approximately 94% were seen once. What these receptors recognize is not known. This material consisted of unstimulated CD4+ T cells sorted from spleen or lymph node cells, taken before transplant. Source of these receptors: a human donor who was the organ donor for an intestinal transplant. Each CDR3 is given with its conserved first and last residue. The D gene is left open where the match is weak. A clone size is listed for some rows: how often the clone was seen (once, few, many), or a class if it is expanded.

D gene	V gene	clone size	J gene	CDR3 protein	CDR3 DNA
.	TRBV7-9	few	TRBJ2-5	CASSTYPRETQYF	TGTGCCAGCAGCACATATCCGAGGGAGACCCAGTACTTC
.	TRBV18	.	TRBJ1-2	CASSPQGNYGYTF	TGTGCCAGCTCACCACAGGGAAACTATGGCTACACCTTC
.	TRBV7-9	.	TRBJ2-7	CASSPGVPAYEQYF	TGTGCCAGCAGTCCCGGGGTTCCCGCCTACGAGCAGTACTTC
.	TRBV20-1	once	TRBJ1-2	CSARDSGGYTF	TGCAGTGCTAGAGATTCGGGGGGCTACACCTTC
.	TRBV21-1	.	TRBJ2-1	CASSKASGGYNEQFF	TGTGCCAGCAGCAAAGCTAGCGGGGGCTACAATGAGCAGTTCTTC
.	TRBV5-1	.	TRBJ2-7	CASSLGRSVSEQYF	TGCGCCAGCAGCCTGGGACGTTCTGTTTCCGAGCAGTACTTC
.	TRBV19	.	TRBJ1-5	CASSPGAGQPQHF	TGTGCCAGTAGTCCGGGGGCGGGTCAGCCCCAGCATTTT
TRBD2	TRBV30	.	TRBJ2-7	CAWLASGGPSYEQYF	TGTGCCTGGCTAGCTAGCGGGGGACCCTCCTACGAGCAGTACTTC
.	TRBV23-1	.	TRBJ1-1	CASSPLGILNTEAFF	TGCGCCAGCAGTCCCCTCGGCATATTGAACACTGAAGCTTTCTTT
.	TRBV5-4	.	TRBJ2-3	CASSLRDGTDTQYF	TGTGCCAGCAGCTTGCGGGACGGCACAGATACGCAGTATTTT
.	TRBV18	.	TRBJ1-2	CASSRRQGDGYTF	TGTGCCAGCTCCCGGCGGCAGGGAGATGGCTACACCTTC
.	TRBV7-7	.	TRBJ2-5	CASSDWDMETQYF	TGTGCTAGCAGTGACTGGGACATGGAGACCCAGTACTTC
.	TRBV9	once	TRBJ2-7	CASSVDPGYEQYF	TGTGCCAGCAGCGTCGACCCTGGCTACGAGCAGTACTTC
TRBD1	TRBV19	.	TRBJ2-5	CASRGQGETQYF	TGTGCCAGTAGGGGACAGGGAGAGACCCAGTACTTC
.	TRBV5-8	.	TRBJ1-1	CASQLGIGNTEAFF	TGTGCCAGCCAACTAGGTATAGGGAACACTGAAGCTTTCTTT
TRBD1	TRBV7-3	.	TRBJ2-2	CASSSRTGANTGELFF	TGTGCCAGCAGCTCGAGGACAGGGGCTAACACCGGGGAGCTGTTTTTT
.	TRBV5-4	.	TRBJ1-6	CASSLGEVNSPLHF	TGTGCCAGCAGCTTGGGAGAGGTCAATTCACCCCTCCACTTT
TRBD1	TRBV30	.	TRBJ2-7	CAWSAFTYGDRGYEQYF	TGTGCCTGGAGTGCTTTCACCTATGGGGACAGGGGATACGAGCAGTACTTC
.	TRBV30	.	TRBJ1-2	CAWSVPGWGGFGYTF	TGTGCCTGGAGTGTACCCGGGTGGGGAGGATTTGGCTACACCTTC
.	TRBV4-3	.	TRBJ1-5	CASSQDSNQPQHF	TGCGCCAGCAGCCAAGATAGCAATCAGCCCCAGCATTTT
.	TRBV4-1	few	TRBJ1-6	CASSQGPTVSNSPLHF	TGCGCCAGCAGCCAAGGACCGACAGTGAGTAATTCACCCCTCCACTTT
.	TRBV2	.	TRBJ2-7	CASIRAYEQYF	TGTGCCAGCATACGTGCCTACGAGCAGTACTTC
TRBD2	TRBV6-1	.	TRBJ2-3	CASKAGGGRTDTQYF	TGTGCCAGCAAGGCAGGCGGGGGTAGGACAGATACGCAGTATTTT
.	TRBV5-6	.	TRBJ1-1	CASSFLLGSSFISGEAFF	TGTGCCAGCAGCTTTTTATTGGGGAGTAGTTTCATCTCCGGTGAAGCTTTCTTT
.	TRBV5-1	.	TRBJ2-7	CASRRDSYEQYF	TGCGCCAGCAGGAGGGACTCCTACGAGCAGTACTTC
.	TRBV2	.	TRBJ2-7	CASSPGVSYEQYF	TGTGCCAGCAGTCCCGGGGTCTCCTACGAGCAGTACTTC
.	TRBV11-3	.	TRBJ2-4	CASSPYIGEGAKNIQYF	TGTGCCAGCAGCCCTTACATCGGAGAGGGGGCCAAAAACATTCAGTACTTC
TRBD1	TRBV2	.	TRBJ1-5	CATADRASQPQHF	TGTGCCACCGCAGACAGGGCTAGTCAGCCCCAGCATTTT
TRBD1	TRBV27	.	TRBJ1-5	CASSLSGDRWGQPQHF	TGTGCCAGCAGTTTATCTGGGGACAGATGGGGTCAGCCCCAGCATTTT